Included here is one T cell receptor beta chain sequence, with context. The trim removed 3 bases at V and 1 base at J, leaving 8 bases unmatched. The CDR3 has 17 residues. Germline-derived CDR1 and CDR2 are DFQATT and SNEGSKA (reference sequence). The record originates from a study of blood T cell repertoires in COVID-19. Study-wide context: Nucleic acid was either cDNA or gDNA, and it came from T cells, B-cell-depleted T cells, or PBMCs.

Methods used by the authors: Amplified reference gene primers provided the basis for estimating nucleated cell counts. Method: immunoSEQ multiplex PCR; TCRdb's copy keeps in-frame clones and lacks some. Clone size and the V and J calls come from that table; the DNA yielded D and trimming. The sample includes 200,000 to 250,000 clones, roughly 86% of them seen just once. Sequencing was done on a sample of peripheral blood. The chain combines TRBV20-1 with TRBJ2-2; 10 nucleotides line up with TRBD2. This sequence originates from a woman younger than 45 who had recovered from COVID-19. The chain's CDR3 is CSASTSGVTLNTGELFF. As DNA, the CDR3 is TGCAGTGCTAGTACTAGCGGGGTCACCCTGAACACCGGGGAGCTGTTTTTT.